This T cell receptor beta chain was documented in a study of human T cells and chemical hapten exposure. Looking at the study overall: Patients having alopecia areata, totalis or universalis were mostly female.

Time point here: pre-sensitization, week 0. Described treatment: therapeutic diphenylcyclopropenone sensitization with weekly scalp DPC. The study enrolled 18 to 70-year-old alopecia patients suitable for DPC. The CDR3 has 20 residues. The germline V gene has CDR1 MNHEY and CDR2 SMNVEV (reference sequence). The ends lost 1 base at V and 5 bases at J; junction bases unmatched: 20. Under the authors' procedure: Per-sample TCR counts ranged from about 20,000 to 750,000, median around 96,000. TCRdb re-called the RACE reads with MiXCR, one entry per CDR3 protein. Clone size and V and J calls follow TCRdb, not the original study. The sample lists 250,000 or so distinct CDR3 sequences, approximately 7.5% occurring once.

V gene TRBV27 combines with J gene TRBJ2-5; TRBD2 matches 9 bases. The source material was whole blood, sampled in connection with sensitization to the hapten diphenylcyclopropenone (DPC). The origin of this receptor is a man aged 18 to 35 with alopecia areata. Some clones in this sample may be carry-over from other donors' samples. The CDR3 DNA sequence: TGTGCCAGCAGTTTATTCCCCCCCATTAGGGCAGCGGGGGGCTGGGAGACCCAGTACTTC. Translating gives CASSLFPPIRAAGGWETQYF.